This entry describes one T cell receptor beta chain. The CDR3 spans 13 residues. Trimming took 4 bases from V and 10 from J; bases not matched to a gene: 7. Germline CDR1 reads SGHVS; CDR2 reads FQNEAQ. Only in-frame clones appear in the TCRdb table, and some are missing; sequencing was by immunoSEQ multiplex PCR. The repertoire holds around 230,000 clones, with 75% to 90% as singletons. These data are taken from a study of cytomegalovirus exposure and HLA in healthy donors. Specimen: PBMCs. The source of this sequence is a woman in her 30s in good health and CMV-seropositive. The chain has TRBV7-8 and TRBJ2-1; 7 bases map to TRBD2. The CDR3 DNA sequence: TGTGCCAGCAGCTCCGGGACTACGGGCGAGCAGTTCTTC. Translation gives CASSSGTTGEQFF.